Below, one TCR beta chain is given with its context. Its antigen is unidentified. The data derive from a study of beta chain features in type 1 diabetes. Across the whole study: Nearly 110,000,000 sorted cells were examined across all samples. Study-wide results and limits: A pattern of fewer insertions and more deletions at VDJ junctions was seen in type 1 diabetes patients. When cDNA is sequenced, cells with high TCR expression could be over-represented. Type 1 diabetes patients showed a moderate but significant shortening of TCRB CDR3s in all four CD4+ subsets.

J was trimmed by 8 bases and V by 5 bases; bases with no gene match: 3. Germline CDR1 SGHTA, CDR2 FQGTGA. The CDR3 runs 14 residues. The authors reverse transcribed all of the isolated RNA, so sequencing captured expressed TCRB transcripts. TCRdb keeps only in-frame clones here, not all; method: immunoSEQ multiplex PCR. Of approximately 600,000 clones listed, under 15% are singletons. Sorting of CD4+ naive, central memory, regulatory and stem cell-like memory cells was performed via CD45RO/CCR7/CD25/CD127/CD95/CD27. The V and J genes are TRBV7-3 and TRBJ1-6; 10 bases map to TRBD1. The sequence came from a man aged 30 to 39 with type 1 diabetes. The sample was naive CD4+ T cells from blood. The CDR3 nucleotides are TGTGCCAGCAGCAGCGGACAGGGGGATTCACCCCTCCACTTT. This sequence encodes CASSSGQGDSPLHF.